This TCR beta chain was captured in a study of cytomegalovirus exposure and HLA in healthy donors. The donors gave bone marrow, and they were healthy. Primers for the PCR totalled 60 Vbeta and 13 Jbeta. Clones were read by immunoSEQ multiplex PCR, and TCRdb kept only the in-frame ones, dropping some. The sample shows about 120,000 clones, and less than 4.5% sits with its ten largest clones. Trimming cost V 0 bases and J 7 bases, with 13 bases left between them. This CDR3 has 14 amino acids. CDR1 WNHNN and CDR2 SYGVQD come from the germline V gene (reference sequence). The V gene is TRBV10-1, the J gene TRBJ2-7; D call uncertain. This clonotype originated in a man aged 18 to 30 in good health and CMV-seronegative. The sequenced sample consisted of PBMCs. The CDR3 here is CASSESNSVLEQYF. CDR3 sequence (DNA): TGCGCCAGCAGTGAGTCGAATTCTGTACTTGAGCAGTACTTC.